This TCR beta chain was sequenced during a study of identical twins. The study, taken as a whole, reports: Invariant populations such as MAIT and iNKT cells could partly muddle zero-insertion analyses.

This CDR3 region has 12 residues. Trimming removed 5 bases at V and 12 bases at J, with 14 bases between. CDR1 and CDR2 from the germline V gene are SGHTA and FQGNSA. Regarding this clonotype: Its target is not known.

TCRdb re-called the 5' RACE reads through MiXCR, storing one row per CDR3 protein. The sample yields some 500,000 distinct CDR3 sequences, approximately 22% seen once. This same sample was also taken into another study, of T cells expressing NK-cell markers. That study adds: Sorted CD3+CD56-NKG2C+, CD3+CD56+NKG2C- and CD3+CD56+NKG2C+ T cells were the source of the TCR beta repertoires. In several experiments, sorting was confined to alpha-beta TCR T cells through use of an anti-gamma-delta TCR antibody.

The sequence came from a young woman in good health. The rearrangement links TRBV7-2 to TRBJ2-1; possible D gene TRBD2, 5 bases. The source material was CD4+ T cells sorted from blood. CDR3 DNA sequence: TGTGCCAGCAGCCCGAGAAGCCGGGGGCAGTTCTTC. This gives the protein CASSPRSRGQFF. Supplemented by reference TRBV7-2 and TRBJ2-1, the full variable domain reads GAGVSQSPSNKVTEKGKDVELRCDPISGHTALYWYRQSLGQGLEFLIYFQGNSAPDKSGLPSDRFSAERTGGSVSTLTIQRTQQEDSAVYLCASSPRSRGQFFGPGTRLTVL.